This T cell receptor (beta chain) was obtained from a study of blood T cell repertoires in COVID-19. Background on the study: The United States, Italy and Spain supplied acute and convalescent COVID-19 samples. Sources were T cells, B-cell-depleted T cells, or PBMCs; the material itself was cDNA or gDNA.

Original processing notes: Reference gene primer amplification yielded estimated nucleated cell counts. Assay: immunoSEQ multiplex PCR; the TCRdb copy retains only in-frame clones and omits some. That table gives V, J and clone size, and the DNA gave D and trimming. There are 50,000 to 75,000 clones in the sample; around 92% occur only once, and roughly 8.6% lies in the top ten. Germline-derived CDR1 and CDR2 are SGHVT and SQSDAQ. This CDR3 contains 16 residues. Trimming removed 6 bases from V and 6 bases from J; junction bases left unmatched: 11. The sample was peripheral blood. The V and J genes are TRBV7-4 and TRBJ2-1; 10 bases map to TRBD1. The receptor was isolated from a human donor in a cohort sampled during active COVID-19. The CDR3 loop is CASRWGTGAAGNEQFF. Written as DNA, the CDR3 is TGTGCCAGCAGGTGGGGGACAGGGGCCGCCGGCAATGAGCAGTTCTTC. The full variable domain, rest sourced from reference TRBV7-4 and TRBJ2-1, is GAGVSQSPRYKVAKRGRDVALRCDSISGHVTLYWYRQTLGQGSEVLTYSQSDAQRDKSGRPSGRFSAERPERSVSTLKIQRTEQGDSAVYLCASRWGTGAAGNEQFFGPGTRLTVL.